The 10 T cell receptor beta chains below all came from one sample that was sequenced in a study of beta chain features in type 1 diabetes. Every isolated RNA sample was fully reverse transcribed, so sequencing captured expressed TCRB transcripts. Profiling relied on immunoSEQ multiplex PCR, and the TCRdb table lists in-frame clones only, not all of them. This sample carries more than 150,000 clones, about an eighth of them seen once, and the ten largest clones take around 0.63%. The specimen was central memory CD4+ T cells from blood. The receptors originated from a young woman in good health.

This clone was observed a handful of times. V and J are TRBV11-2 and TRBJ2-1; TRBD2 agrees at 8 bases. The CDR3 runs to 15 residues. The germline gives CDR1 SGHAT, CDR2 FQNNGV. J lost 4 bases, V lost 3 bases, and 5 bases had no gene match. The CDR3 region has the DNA TGTGCCAGCAGCTTGGGGACTAGTCTTTACAATGAGCAGTTCTTC. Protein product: CASSLGTSLYNEQFF.

This CDR3 reads CASSLGLAGMGEQFF. The CDR3 nucleotides read TGTGCCAGCAGCCTTGGACTAGCGGGAATGGGTGAGCAGTTCTTC. The rearrangement uses TRBV7-2 and TRBJ2-1; 12 bases match TRBD2. V was pared by 5 bases and J by 9 bases, with 8 bases of the junction left unmatched. Germline V gene lookup returns CDR1 SGHTA and CDR2 FQGNSA. CDR3 size: 15 residues. Supplemented by reference TRBV7-2 and TRBJ2-1, the full variable domain reads GAGVSQSPSNKVTEKGKDVELRCDPISGHTALYWYRQSLGQGLEFLIYFQGNSAPDKSGLPSDRFSAERTGGSVSTLTIQRTQQEDSAVYLCASSLGLAGMGEQFFGPGTRLTVL.

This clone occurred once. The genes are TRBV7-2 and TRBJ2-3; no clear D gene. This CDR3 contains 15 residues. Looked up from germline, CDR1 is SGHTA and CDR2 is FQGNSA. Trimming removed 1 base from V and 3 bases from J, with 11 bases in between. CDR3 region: CASSLGPTNTDTQYF. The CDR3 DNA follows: TGTGCCAGCAGCTTAGGACCTACTAATACAGATACGCAGTATTTT.

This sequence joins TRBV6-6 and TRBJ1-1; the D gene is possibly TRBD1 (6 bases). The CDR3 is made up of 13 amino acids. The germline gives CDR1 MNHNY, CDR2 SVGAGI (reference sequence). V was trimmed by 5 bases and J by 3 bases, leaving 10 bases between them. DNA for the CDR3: TGTGCCAGCAGTCTCTACAGGGACACTGAAGCTTTCTTT. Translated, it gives CASSLYRDTEAFF.

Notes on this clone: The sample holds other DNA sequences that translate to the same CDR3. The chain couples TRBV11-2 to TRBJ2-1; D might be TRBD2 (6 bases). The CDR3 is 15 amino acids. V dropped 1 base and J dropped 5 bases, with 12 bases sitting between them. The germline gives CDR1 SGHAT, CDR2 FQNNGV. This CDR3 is CASSLVSGRNNEQFF. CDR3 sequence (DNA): TGTGCCAGCAGCTTAGTTTCAGGGAGGAACAATGAGCAGTTCTTC.

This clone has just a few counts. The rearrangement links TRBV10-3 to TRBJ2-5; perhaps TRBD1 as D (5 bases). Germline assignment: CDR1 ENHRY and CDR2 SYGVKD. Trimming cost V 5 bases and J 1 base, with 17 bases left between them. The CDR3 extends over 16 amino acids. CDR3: CAISPLGRYRQETQYF. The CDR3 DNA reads TGTGCCATCAGTCCTCTGGGGCGGTACCGCCAAGAGACCCAGTACTTC.

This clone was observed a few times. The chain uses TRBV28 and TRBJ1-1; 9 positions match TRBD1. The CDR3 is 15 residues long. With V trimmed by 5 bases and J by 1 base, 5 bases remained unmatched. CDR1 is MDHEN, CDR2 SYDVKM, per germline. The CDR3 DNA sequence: TGTGCCAGCAGTCGGTTACAGGGGGCGAACACTGAAGCTTTCTTT. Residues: CASSRLQGANTEAFF.

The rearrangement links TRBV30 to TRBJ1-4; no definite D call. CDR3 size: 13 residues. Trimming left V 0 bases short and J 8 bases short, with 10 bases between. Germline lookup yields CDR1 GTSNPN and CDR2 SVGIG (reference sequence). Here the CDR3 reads CAWSVMGVEKLFF. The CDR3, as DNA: TGTGCCTGGAGTGTTATGGGAGTCGAAAAACTGTTTTTT.

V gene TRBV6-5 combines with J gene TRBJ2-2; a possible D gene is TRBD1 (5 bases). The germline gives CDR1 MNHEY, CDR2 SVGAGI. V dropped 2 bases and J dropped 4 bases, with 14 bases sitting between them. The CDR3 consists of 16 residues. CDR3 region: CASSYDRGGITGELFF. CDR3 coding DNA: TGTGCCAGCAGTTACGATAGGGGTGGAATCACCGGGGAGCTGTTTTTT.

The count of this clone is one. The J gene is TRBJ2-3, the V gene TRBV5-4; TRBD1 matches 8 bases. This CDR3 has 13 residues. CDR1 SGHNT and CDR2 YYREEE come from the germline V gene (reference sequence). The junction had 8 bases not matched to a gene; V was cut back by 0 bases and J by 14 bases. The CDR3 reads CASSLDRGDELYF. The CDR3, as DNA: TGTGCCAGCAGCTTGGACAGGGGGGATGAGCTGTATTTT.